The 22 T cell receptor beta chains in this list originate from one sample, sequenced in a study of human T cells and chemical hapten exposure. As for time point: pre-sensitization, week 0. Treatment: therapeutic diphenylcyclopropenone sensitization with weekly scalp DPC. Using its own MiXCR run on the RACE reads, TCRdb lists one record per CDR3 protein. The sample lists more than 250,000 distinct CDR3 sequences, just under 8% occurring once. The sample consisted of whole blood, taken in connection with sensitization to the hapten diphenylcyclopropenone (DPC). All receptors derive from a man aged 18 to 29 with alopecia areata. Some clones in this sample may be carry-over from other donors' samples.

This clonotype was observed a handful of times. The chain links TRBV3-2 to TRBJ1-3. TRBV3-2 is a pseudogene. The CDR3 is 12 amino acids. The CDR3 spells CASQVSGNTIYF. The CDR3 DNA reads TGTGCCAGCCAGGTTTCTGGAAACACCATATATTTT.

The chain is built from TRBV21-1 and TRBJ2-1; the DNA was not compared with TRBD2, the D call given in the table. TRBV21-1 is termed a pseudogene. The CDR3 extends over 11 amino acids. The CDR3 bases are TGTGCCTTTGGGACTGACAATGAGCAGTTCTTC. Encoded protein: CAFGTDNEQFF.

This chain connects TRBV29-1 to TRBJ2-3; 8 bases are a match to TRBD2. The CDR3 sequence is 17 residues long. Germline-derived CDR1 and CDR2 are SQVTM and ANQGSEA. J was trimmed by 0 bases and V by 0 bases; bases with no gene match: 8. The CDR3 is CSVEEGKRGTSTDTQYF. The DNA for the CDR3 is TGCAGCGTTGAAGAGGGGAAGCGGGGGACTAGCACAGATACGCAGTATTTT.

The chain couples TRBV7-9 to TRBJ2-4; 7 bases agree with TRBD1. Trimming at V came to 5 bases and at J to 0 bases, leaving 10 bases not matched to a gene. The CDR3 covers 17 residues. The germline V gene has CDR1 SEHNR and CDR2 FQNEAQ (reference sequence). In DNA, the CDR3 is TGTGCCAGCAGCCAAGACAGGGCGGTAGCAGCCAAAAACATTCAGTACTTC. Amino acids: CASSQDRAVAAKNIQYF.

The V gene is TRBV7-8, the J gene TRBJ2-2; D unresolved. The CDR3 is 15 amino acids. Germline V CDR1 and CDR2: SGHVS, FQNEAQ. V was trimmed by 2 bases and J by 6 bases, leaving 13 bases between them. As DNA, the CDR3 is TGTGCCAGCAGCTTACTACAAACGCCATCCGGGGAGCTGTTTTTT. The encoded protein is CASSLLQTPSGELFF.

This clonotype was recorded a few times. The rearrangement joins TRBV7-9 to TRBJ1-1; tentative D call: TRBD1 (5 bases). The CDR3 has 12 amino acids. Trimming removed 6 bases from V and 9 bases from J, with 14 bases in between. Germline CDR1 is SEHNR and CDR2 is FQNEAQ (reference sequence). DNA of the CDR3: TGTGCCAGCAGGGAAGGGGCGAACCAAGCTTTCTTT. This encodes CASREGANQAFF.

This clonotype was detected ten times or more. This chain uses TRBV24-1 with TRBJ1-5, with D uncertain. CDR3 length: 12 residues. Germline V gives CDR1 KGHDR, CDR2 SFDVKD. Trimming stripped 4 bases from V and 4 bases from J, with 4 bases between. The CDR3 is CATSDGNQPQHF. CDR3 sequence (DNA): TGTGCCACCAGTGACGGAAATCAGCCCCAGCATTTT.

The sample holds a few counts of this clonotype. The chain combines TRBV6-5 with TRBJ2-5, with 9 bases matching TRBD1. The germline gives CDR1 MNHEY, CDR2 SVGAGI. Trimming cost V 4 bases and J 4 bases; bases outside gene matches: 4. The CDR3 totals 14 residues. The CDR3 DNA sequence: TGTGCCAGCAGTTTCACAGGGGGCAGAGAGACCCAGTACTTC. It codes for CASSFTGGRETQYF.

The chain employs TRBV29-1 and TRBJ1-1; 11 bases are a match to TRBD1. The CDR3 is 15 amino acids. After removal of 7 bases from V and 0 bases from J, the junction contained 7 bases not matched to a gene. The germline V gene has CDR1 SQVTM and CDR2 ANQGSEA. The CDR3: CSGRGTGGMNTEAFF. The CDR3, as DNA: TGCAGCGGACGCGGGACAGGGGGTATGAACACTGAAGCTTTCTTT. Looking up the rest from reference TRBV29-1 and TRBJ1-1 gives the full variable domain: SAVISQKPSRDICQRGTSLTIQCQVDSQVTMMFWYRQQPGQSLTLIATANQGSEATYESGFVIDKFPISRPNLTFSTLTVSNMSPEDSSIYLCSGRGTGGMNTEAFFGQGTRLTVV.

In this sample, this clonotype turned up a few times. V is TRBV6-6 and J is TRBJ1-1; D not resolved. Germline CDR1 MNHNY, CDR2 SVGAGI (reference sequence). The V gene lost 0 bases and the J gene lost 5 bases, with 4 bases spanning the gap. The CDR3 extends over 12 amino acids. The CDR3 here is CASSYSKTEAFF. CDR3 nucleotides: TGTGCCAGCAGTTACTCGAAAACTGAAGCTTTCTTT.

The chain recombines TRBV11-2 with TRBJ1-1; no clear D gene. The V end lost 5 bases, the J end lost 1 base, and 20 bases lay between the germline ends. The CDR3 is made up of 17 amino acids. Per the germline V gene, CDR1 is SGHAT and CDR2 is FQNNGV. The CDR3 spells CASSPEAVWRSNTEAFF. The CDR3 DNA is TGTGCCAGCAGCCCCGAAGCGGTTTGGAGATCGAACACTGAAGCTTTCTTT.

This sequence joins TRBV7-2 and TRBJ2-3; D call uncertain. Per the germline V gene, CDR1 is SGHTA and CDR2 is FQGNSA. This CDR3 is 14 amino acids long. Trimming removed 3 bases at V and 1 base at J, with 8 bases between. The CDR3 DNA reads TGTGCCAGCAGCTTCCGGCGAGGCACAGATACGCAGTATTTT. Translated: CASSFRRGTDTQYF.

CDR3 bases: TGTGCCAGCAGCGCCAGGGGATCCTCCTACGAGCAGTACTTC. Protein product: CASSARGSSYEQYF. The chain employs TRBV11-3 and TRBJ2-7; TRBD1 is a possible D gene (6 bases). The CDR3 has 14 residues. The germline gives CDR1 SGHNT, CDR2 YENEEA. Trimming shortened V by 5 bases and J by 0 bases, and 11 bases separated the two germline ends.

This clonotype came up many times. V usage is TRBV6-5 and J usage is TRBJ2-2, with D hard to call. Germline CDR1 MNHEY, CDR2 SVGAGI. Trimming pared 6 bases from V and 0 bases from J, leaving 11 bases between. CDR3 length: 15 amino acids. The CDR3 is CASSLGSANTGELFF. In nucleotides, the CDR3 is TGTGCCAGCAGCCTGGGATCCGCGAACACCGGGGAGCTGTTTTTT.

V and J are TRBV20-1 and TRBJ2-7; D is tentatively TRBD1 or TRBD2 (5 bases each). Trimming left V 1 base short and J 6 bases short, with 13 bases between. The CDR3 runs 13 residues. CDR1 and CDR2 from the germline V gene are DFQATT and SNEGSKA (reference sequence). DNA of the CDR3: TGCAGTGCTAGAGGGGCAGAGAGGGGCGAGCAGTACTTC. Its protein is CSARGAERGEQYF.

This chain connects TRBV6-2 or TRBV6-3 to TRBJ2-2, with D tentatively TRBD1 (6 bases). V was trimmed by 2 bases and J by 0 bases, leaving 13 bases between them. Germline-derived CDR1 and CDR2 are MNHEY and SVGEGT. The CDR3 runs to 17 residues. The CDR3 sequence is CASSYGQSFANTGELFF. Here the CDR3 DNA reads TGTGCCAGCAGTTACGGACAGTCCTTTGCGAACACCGGGGAGCTGTTTTTT.

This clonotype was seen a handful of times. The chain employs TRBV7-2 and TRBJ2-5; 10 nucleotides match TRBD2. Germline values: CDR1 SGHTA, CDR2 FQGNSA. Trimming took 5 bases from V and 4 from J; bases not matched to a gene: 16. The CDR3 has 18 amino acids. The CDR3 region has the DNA TGTGCCAGCAGCGCACTTCAACTAGCGGGGATTAGAAGAGAGACCCAGTACTTC. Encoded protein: CASSALQLAGIRRETQYF.

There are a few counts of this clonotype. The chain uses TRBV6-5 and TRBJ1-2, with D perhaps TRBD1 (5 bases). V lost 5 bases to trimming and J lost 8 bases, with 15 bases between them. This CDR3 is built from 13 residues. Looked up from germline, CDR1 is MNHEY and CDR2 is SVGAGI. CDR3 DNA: TGTGCCAGCAGTCAACGGACAAGGGACGGCTACACCTTC. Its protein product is CASSQRTRDGYTF.

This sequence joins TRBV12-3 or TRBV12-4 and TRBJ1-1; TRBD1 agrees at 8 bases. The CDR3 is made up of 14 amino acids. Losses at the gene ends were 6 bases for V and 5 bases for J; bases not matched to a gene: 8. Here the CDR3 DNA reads TGTGCCAGCAGGCAAACAGGGGGTGATACTGAAGCTTTCTTT. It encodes CASRQTGGDTEAFF.

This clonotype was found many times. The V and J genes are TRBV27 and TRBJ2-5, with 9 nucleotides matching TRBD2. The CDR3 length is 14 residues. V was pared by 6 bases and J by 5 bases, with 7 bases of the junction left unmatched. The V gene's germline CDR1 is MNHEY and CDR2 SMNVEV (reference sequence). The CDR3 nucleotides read TGTGCCAGCAGGATAAGACTAGCGGCGGAGACCCAGTACTTC. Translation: CASRIRLAAETQYF.

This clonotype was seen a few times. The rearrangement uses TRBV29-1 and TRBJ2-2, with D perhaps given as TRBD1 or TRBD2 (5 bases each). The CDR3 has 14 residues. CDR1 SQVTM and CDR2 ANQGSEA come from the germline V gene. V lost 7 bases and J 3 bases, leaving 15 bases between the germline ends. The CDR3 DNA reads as TGCAGCGCCGGCGGCAGGGAGTACACCGGGGAGCTGTTTTTT. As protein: CSAGGREYTGELFF.

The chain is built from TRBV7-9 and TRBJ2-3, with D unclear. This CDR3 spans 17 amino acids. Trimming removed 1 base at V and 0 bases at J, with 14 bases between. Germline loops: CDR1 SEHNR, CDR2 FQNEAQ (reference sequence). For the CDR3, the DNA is TGTGCCAGCAGCTTAGACCCCGTTGGGTCCAGCACAGATACGCAGTATTTT. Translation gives CASSLDPVGSSTDTQYF.